The TCR beta chain under discussion was sequenced for a study of siplizumab effects on memory and regulatory T cells. Study results and limitations: The diversity of naive T cells seemed greater than that of memory cells, and their alloresponse contribution seemed major. Under siplizumab, alloreactive sequences traced to unstimulated CD4+ memory cells were significantly reduced.

The assay looked at about 97,000 TCR templates in each sample. The assay was immunoSEQ multiplex PCR, and TCRdb's table has in-frame clones only and misses some. The data contain more than 95,000 clones, approximately 94% of them singletons. The CDR3 length is 15 residues. V was shortened by 6 bases and J by 2 bases, with 15 bases between the two germline ends. Germline assignment: CDR1 KGHSH and CDR2 LQKENI. As regards this clone: Its cognate antigen is unknown.

The sequence derives from a human donor in good health. This sequence joins TRBV18 and TRBJ2-3; D is unclear. Sequenced input: non-Treg CD4+ T cells sorted from blood. CDR3 in DNA: TGTGCCAGCTCCCCCGTGACTTCTGCCACAGATACGCAGTATTTT. Amino acid sequence: CASSPVTSATDTQYF.